This T cell receptor beta chain derives from a study of CD4 T cells in relation to SARS-CoV-2 and coronaviruses. Turning to the study itself: PBMCs were cultured with antigen for roughly 10 days before TCR beta sequencing. General study findings and limits: SARS-CoV-2-driven expansion was significantly weaker in crossreactive than monoreactive clones.

Unexposed donor CD4+ T cells date from about 2011-2018, before the COVID-19 pandemic. Isolation of CD4+ T cells took place after less than twelve days in culture. In this sample, this clone turned up a few times. What it binds is unknown. The assay was immunoSEQ multiplex PCR, and TCRdb's table has in-frame clones only and misses some. The sample consists of about 23,000 clones, 65% to 80% of them appearing once. V shed 0 bases and J shed 2 bases, with 14 bases lying between them. Germline V gene sequence: CDR1 LGHNA, CDR2 YSLEER. The CDR3 has 16 residues. What was sequenced was CD4+ T cells from PBMCs, cultured in vitro. The chain combines TRBV4-3 with TRBJ2-7; D could derive from TRBD1 or TRBD2 (5 bases each). The sequence derives from a human donor in good health. CDR3 in DNA: TGCGCCAGCAGCCAAGACCCCGGGACGCAGGCCTACGAGCAGTACTTC. This codes for CASSQDPGTQAYEQYF.